Below are 26 T cell receptor beta chains sequenced from a single sample in a study of T cells in Graves' hyperthyroidism and ophthalmopathy. It was RNA transcripts that yielded the amplified TCR beta CDR3 regions. A first-round RT-PCR of the TCR CDR3 used the HTBI primer set. TCRdb fed the multiplex PCR reads into MiXCR, producing one record per CDR3 protein. The sample holds 600,000 to 850,000 distinct CDR3 sequences; over 15% are singletons and the top ten take approximately 16%. Sequencing was done on a sample of blood. Receptor source: a woman between 50 and 59 years old with Graves' hyperthyroidism that later progressed to Graves' ophthalmopathy.

This clonotype has more than one count but fewer than ten. The V gene is TRBV19, the J gene TRBJ2-7; a possible D gene is TRBD1 (5 bases). Trimming stripped 5 bases from V and 1 base from J, with 12 bases between. The CDR3 contains 14 residues. CDR1 and CDR2 from the germline V gene are LNHDA and SQIVND (reference sequence). CDR3 amino acids: CASSPTERSYEQYF. In nucleotides, the CDR3 is TGTGCCAGTAGTCCGACAGAGAGGTCCTACGAGCAGTACTTC.

This chain links TRBV10-3 with TRBJ2-5, with 9 bases lining up with TRBD2. The germline gives CDR1 ENHRY, CDR2 SYGVKD. This CDR3 has 14 amino acids. The V and J ends lost 7 bases and 4 bases, in that order; junction bases with no gene match: 7. The DNA of the CDR3 is TGTGCCATCACTCCTAGCGGGGAGGGAGAGACCCAGTACTTC. Its protein product is CAITPSGEGETQYF.

The chain combines TRBV29-1 with TRBJ2-3; the match to TRBD2 covers 14 bases. V gave up 8 bases and J gave up 8 bases; unmatched junction bases: 12. The CDR3 loop spans 15 amino acids. Germline V CDR1 and CDR2: SQVTM, ANQGSEA. The CDR3: CSSDPGTSGGITQYF. In nucleotides, the CDR3 is TGCAGCTCCGATCCCGGGACTAGCGGGGGCATTACGCAGTATTTT.

This clonotype was recorded at least ten times. The rearrangement uses TRBV5-1 and TRBJ1-1; possibly TRBD1 for D (5 bases). The CDR3 spans 14 residues. CDR1 is SGHRS, CDR2 YFSETQ, per germline. The ends were cut back, 2 bases at V and 2 bases at J, with 10 bases in the middle. The CDR3 here is CASSFGHGNTEAFF. The CDR3, as DNA: TGCGCCAGCAGCTTCGGACACGGTAACACTGAAGCTTTCTTT.

V and J are TRBV7-8 and TRBJ2-3, with D possibly TRBD2 on 7 matching bases. V was pared by 5 bases and J by 3 bases, with 18 bases between. This CDR3 is 16 amino acids long. CDR1 SGHVS and CDR2 FQNEAQ come from the germline V gene. DNA for the CDR3: TGTGCCAGCAGCCCAAAGGGGGGGCCGGGGACAGATACGCAGTATTTT. This gives the protein CASSPKGGPGTDTQYF.

As for this clonotype: This clone may be a read error of a much larger clone one base away. This sequence joins TRBV10-3 and TRBJ1-2, with TRBD1 as a possible D gene (5 bases). The germline V gene encodes CDR1 ENHRY and CDR2 SYGVKD. The CDR3 has 18 amino acids. Trimming left V 6 bases short and J 0 bases short, with 23 bases between. The chain's CDR3 is CAIRRAGSLLVANYGYTF. CDR3 DNA: TGTGCCATCAGGAGGGCAGGGTCCTTACTCGTAGCTAACTATGGCTACACCTTC.

In nucleotides, the CDR3 is TGTGCCAGCATCAAGACAGGGGGATTATCCTACAATGAGCAGTTCTTC. Translated: CASIKTGGLSYNEQFF. J is TRBJ2-1 and V is TRBV6-4, with 9 positions matching TRBD1. This CDR3 spans 16 amino acids. Germline loops: CDR1 MRHNA, CDR2 SNTAGT. V shed 7 bases, J shed 1 base, and the junction held 8 bases outside the gene matches.

V and J are TRBV3-1 and TRBJ2-3; TRBD2 might be the D (5 bases). V shed 1 base and J shed 0 bases, with 11 bases lying between them. This CDR3 has 16 amino acids. Germline V gives CDR1 LGHDT, CDR2 YNNKEL (reference sequence). CDR3 sequence reads: CASSQVPGSSTDTQYF. DNA of the CDR3: TGTGCCAGCAGCCAAGTTCCGGGATCTAGCACAGATACGCAGTATTTT.

This clonotype was recorded at least ten times. The rearrangement uses TRBV11-1 and TRBJ2-7; 7 nucleotides agree with TRBD1. The junction had 7 bases not matched to a gene; V was cut back by 3 bases and J by 2 bases. The V gene's germline CDR1 is SGHAT and CDR2 FQDESV (reference sequence). This CDR3 contains 15 residues. CDR3 coding DNA: TGTGCCAGCAGCTTCCTCGGGACAGCGACCTACGAGCAGTACTTC. Translating gives CASSFLGTATYEQYF.

V is TRBV6-1 and J is TRBJ1-6; TRBD1 matches 8 bases. V lost 3 bases to trimming and J lost 7 bases; unmatched junction nucleotides: 5. The CDR3 runs 15 residues. Germline-derived CDR1 and CDR2 are MNHNS and SASEGT. CDR3 protein: CASSDTDRVNSPLHF. The CDR3 DNA reads as TGTGCCAGCAGTGATACGGACAGGGTCAATTCACCCCTCCACTTT.

Points on this clonotype: This sequence may be a read error, since a much larger clone differs from it by one base. The rearrangement links TRBV6-9 to TRBJ1-4, with D possibly TRBD1 on 5 matching bases. CDR3 length: 15 residues. Germline V CDR1 and CDR2: MNHGY, SVAAGI. The CDR3 DNA is TGTGCCAGCAGTAATGGACACCCTACATGGGAAAAACTGTCTTTT. Protein sequence: CASSNGHPTWEKLSF.

The J gene is TRBJ1-1, the V gene TRBV19; no reliable D call. CDR3 length equals 14 residues. V was cut by 7 bases and J by 0 bases, with 12 bases left in between. Germline CDR1 LNHDA, CDR2 SQIVND (reference sequence). The DNA for the CDR3 is TGTGCCAGTAAGGACTATGAGATGAACACTGAAGCTTTCTTT. Translated, it gives CASKDYEMNTEAFF.

In this sample, this clonotype turned up many times. V gene TRBV5-1 combines with J gene TRBJ2-3, with 12 bases aligning to TRBD1. V lost 4 bases, J lost 6 bases, and 12 bases stayed unmatched. There are 17 residues in the CDR3. CDR1 and CDR2 (germline): SGHRS, YFSETQ. The CDR3 sequence: CASSTTPGTGGGDTQYF. The CDR3 nucleotides read TGCGCCAGCAGCACAACACCCGGGACAGGGGGCGGCGATACGCAGTATTTT.

This chain uses TRBV4-1 with TRBJ2-1; 7 bases map to TRBD1. The germline V gene encodes CDR1 MGHRA and CDR2 YSYEKL. V gave up 5 bases and J gave up 7 bases; unmatched junction bases: 5. The CDR3 is 13 amino acids. The DNA of the CDR3 is TGCGCCAGCAGCTTACCGACAGGGAATGAGCAGTTCTTC. Protein sequence: CASSLPTGNEQFF.

The chain combines TRBV29-1 with TRBJ2-7; tentative D call: TRBD1 (5 bases). The V gene lost 6 bases and the J gene lost 2 bases, with 14 bases spanning the gap. CDR1 and CDR2 (germline): SQVTM, ANQGSEA. There are 13 residues in the CDR3. CDR3 protein: CSVEQDPTYEQYF. The CDR3 DNA reads as TGCAGCGTGGAACAGGACCCCACCTACGAGCAGTACTTC.

This clonotype came up many times. The chain uses TRBV28 and TRBJ1-1, with D possibly matching TRBD1 (6 bases). V lost 6 bases and J 6 bases, leaving 14 bases between the germline ends. In germline, CDR1 is MDHEN, CDR2 SYDVKM. This CDR3 region has 13 residues. CDR3 nucleotides: TGTGCCAGCAGCGAAACAGGGAGGGCTGAAGCTTTCTTT. This encodes CASSETGRAEAFF.

This clonotype was seen at least ten times. The CDR3 nucleotides read TGTGCCACCAGCTCTCCGAATGACAGGGGTCGATATAATTCACCCCTCCACTTT. This codes for CATSSPNDRGRYNSPLHF. The rearrangement joins TRBV15 to TRBJ1-6; TRBD1 matches 8 bases. The CDR3 runs 18 residues. V lost 5 bases, J lost 4 bases, and 13 bases stayed unmatched. CDR1 LNHNV and CDR2 YYDKDF come from the germline V gene (reference sequence).

V gene TRBV29-1 combines with J gene TRBJ1-4; 7 nucleotides line up with TRBD1. Germline CDR1 SQVTM, CDR2 ANQGSEA. CDR3 length: 13 amino acids. The CDR3 DNA reads as TGCAGTACTCAGGGGGATAGTAATGAAAAACTGTTTTTT. It specifies CSTQGDSNEKLFF.

This clonotype was counted many times. The genes are TRBV3-1 and TRBJ1-5, with a tentative D call TRBD1 (6 bases). Germline CDR1 is LGHDT and CDR2 is YNNKEL (reference sequence). The germline V and J ends were trimmed by 2 bases and 11 bases, with 13 bases remaining between them. The CDR3 sequence is 13 residues long. In nucleotides, the CDR3 is TGTGCCAGCAGCCAATCCGAGACAGGAGCCCAGCATTTT. It codes for CASSQSETGAQHF. The full variable domain, rest sourced from reference TRBV3-1 and TRBJ1-5, is DTAVSQTPKYLVTQMGNDKSIKCEQNLGHDTMYWYKQDSKKFLKIMFSYNNKELIINETVPNRFSPKSPDKAHLNLHINSLELGDSAVYFCASSQSETGAQHFGDGTRLSIL.

This clonotype was seen ten or more times. This chain links TRBV5-1 with TRBJ1-2, with D possibly TRBD1 on 6 matching bases. Germline CDR1 SGHRS, CDR2 YFSETQ. The V gene lost 4 bases and the J gene lost 3 bases, with 16 bases spanning the gap. This CDR3 region has 15 residues. CDR3 coding DNA: TGCGCCAGCAGCCGAGCGGACAGCGGCGACTATGGCTACACCTTC. Its protein is CASSRADSGDYGYTF.

V and J are TRBV10-3 and TRBJ2-7; D tentatively reads TRBD1 or TRBD2 (5 bases each). The V gene lost 5 bases and the J gene lost 6 bases, with 14 bases spanning the gap. The CDR3 has 13 residues. Germline values: CDR1 ENHRY, CDR2 SYGVKD. CDR3 in DNA: TGTGCCATCAGTCCGGGACCCACCTCCGAGCAGTACTTC. This sequence encodes CAISPGPTSEQYF.

This clonotype was observed a handful of times. The chain employs TRBV5-1 and TRBJ2-7, with a possible D match to TRBD1 (6 bases). Germline values: CDR1 SGHRS, CDR2 YFSETQ. The V end was cut by 2 bases, the J end by 0 bases, with 9 bases between. CDR3 size: 14 residues. This CDR3 reads CASSLTTGSYEQYF. CDR3 nucleotide sequence: TGCGCCAGCAGCTTAACGACAGGCTCCTACGAGCAGTACTTC.

The rearrangement links TRBV3-1 to TRBJ1-3; TRBD1 is a possible D gene (6 bases). There are 16 residues in the CDR3. CDR1 is LGHDT and CDR2 is YNNKEL in the germline V gene (reference sequence). V was pared by 0 bases and J by 4 bases, with 13 bases between. Written as DNA, the CDR3 is TGTGCCAGCAGCCAAGATCTTGGGGGCGTCGGAAACACCATATATTTT. It specifies CASSQDLGGVGNTIYF.

This clonotype was observed many times. The genes are TRBV3-1 and TRBJ2-1, with D maybe TRBD2 (5 bases). This CDR3 has 13 residues. Germline CDR1 LGHDT, CDR2 YNNKEL (reference sequence). The V end lost 4 bases, the J end lost 10 bases, and 14 bases lay between the germline ends. The CDR3 DNA follows: TGTGCCAGCAGCCCCGGGGAGTTGGGAGAGCAGTTCTTC. Translation: CASSPGELGEQFF.

The chain employs TRBV19 and TRBJ1-1; D gene ambiguous. The CDR3 has 15 residues. Between the trimmed V and J ends, which lost 3 bases and 4 bases, there was a span of 15 bases. Germline CDR1 and CDR2: LNHDA and SQIVND (reference sequence). As DNA, the CDR3 is TGTGCCAGTAGTATCTTTGCCCGATTACGCACTGAAGCTTTCTTT. This sequence encodes CASSIFARLRTEAFF.

The chain links TRBV5-1 to TRBJ1-1, with 8 bases aligning to TRBD1. Germline V lookup: CDR1 SGHRS, CDR2 YFSETQ. V shed 2 bases, J shed 9 bases, and the junction held 3 bases outside the gene matches. The CDR3 runs to 12 residues. CDR3 residues: CASSFGQGQAFF. The DNA of the CDR3 is TGCGCCAGCAGCTTCGGACAGGGCCAAGCTTTCTTT.